This T cell receptor beta chain was sequenced for a study of blood T cell repertoires in COVID-19. Study overall: The samples span acute and convalescent COVID-19 from the United States, Italy and Spain. T cells, B-cell-depleted T cells, or PBMCs provided the cDNA or gDNA that served as material.

How the authors handled the data: It was from reference gene primer amplification that nucleated cell counts were estimated. This table comes from immunoSEQ multiplex PCR, and its TCRdb copy is limited to in-frame clones, with some not included. The V and J calls and clone size are taken from that table; D and trimming were inferred from the DNA. The sample consists of some 51,000 clones, 90% of them appearing once. Losses at the gene ends were 0 bases for V and 2 bases for J; bases not matched to a gene: 7. The CDR3 spans 16 residues. Germline loops: CDR1 SGHDN, CDR2 FVKESK. Input material: peripheral blood. The gene calls are TRBV14 and TRBJ2-7; TRBD2 agrees at 7 bases. This clonotype originated in a man in his forties or fifties with acute or convalescent COVID-19. CDR3 residues: CASSQDPPREAYEQYF. DNA for the CDR3: TGTGCCAGCAGCCAAGATCCCCCTCGGGAGGCCTACGAGCAGTACTTC.